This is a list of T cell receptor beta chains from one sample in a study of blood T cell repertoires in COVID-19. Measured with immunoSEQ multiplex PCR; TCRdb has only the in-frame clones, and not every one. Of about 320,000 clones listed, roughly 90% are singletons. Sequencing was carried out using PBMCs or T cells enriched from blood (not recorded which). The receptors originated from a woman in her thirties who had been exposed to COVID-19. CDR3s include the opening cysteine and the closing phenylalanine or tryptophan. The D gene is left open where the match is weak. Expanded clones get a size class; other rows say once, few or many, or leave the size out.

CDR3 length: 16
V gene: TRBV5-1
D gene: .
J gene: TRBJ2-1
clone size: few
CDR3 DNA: TGCGCCAGCAGCTTGGCCGGGGGAAGCCCGTACAATGAGCAGTTCTTC
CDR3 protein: CASSLAGGSPYNEQFF

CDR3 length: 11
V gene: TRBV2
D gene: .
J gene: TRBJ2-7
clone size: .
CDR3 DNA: TGTGCCAGCAGTGTAGTCTACGAGCAGTACTTC
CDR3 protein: CASSVVYEQYF

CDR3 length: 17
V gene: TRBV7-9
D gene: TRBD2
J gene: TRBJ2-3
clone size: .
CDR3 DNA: TGTGCCAGCAGCTTAGTCGTAGTAGCGGGGGCGGCAGATACGCAGTATTTT
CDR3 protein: CASSLVVVAGAADTQYF

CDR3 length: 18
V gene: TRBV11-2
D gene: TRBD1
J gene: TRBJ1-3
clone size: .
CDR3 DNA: TGTGCCAGCAGCCTCCGGGACAGATCATGGTACTCTGGAAACACCATATATTTT
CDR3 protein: CASSLRDRSWYSGNTIYF

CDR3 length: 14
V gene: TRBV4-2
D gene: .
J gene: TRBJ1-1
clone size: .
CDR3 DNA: TGTGCCAGCAGCCGAGTGGTAGGGGCGGCTGAAGCTTTCTTT
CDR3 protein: CASSRVVGAAEAFF

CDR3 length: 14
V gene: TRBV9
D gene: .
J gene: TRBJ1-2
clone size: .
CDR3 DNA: TGTGCCAGCAGCGCGTTTAAGGGGAAGGGTCTCTACACCTTC
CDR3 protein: CASSAFKGKGLYTF

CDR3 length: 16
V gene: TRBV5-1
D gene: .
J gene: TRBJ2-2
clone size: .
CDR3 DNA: TGCGCCAGCAGCTTGGGGGGCCGATCCAGCACCGGGGAGCTGTTTTTT
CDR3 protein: CASSLGGRSSTGELFF

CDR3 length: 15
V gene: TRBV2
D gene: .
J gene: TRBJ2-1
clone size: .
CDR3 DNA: TGTGCCAGCAAGCGTGAGGGATTAGGGTACAATGAGCAGTTCTTC
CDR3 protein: CASKREGLGYNEQFF

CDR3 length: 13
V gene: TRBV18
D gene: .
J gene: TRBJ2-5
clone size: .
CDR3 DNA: TGTGCCAGCTCACTTCGAACGGGAGAGACCCAGTACTTC
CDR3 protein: CASSLRTGETQYF

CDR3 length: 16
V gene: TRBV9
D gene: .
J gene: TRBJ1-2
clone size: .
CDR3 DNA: TGTGCCAGCAGCCCCCACCCCGGGACACCGAGCTATGGCTACACCTTC
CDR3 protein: CASSPHPGTPSYGYTF

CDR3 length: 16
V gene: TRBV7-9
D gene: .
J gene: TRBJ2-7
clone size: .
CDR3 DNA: TGTGCCAGCAGCTCCAAACCCCTCCCCGGCTCCTACGAGCAGTACTTC
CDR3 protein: CASSSKPLPGSYEQYF

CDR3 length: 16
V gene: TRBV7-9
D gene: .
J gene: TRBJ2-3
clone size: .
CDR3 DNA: TGTGCCAGCAGCTTCGATCTAGAACGGAGCACAGATACGCAGTATTTT
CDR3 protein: CASSFDLERSTDTQYF